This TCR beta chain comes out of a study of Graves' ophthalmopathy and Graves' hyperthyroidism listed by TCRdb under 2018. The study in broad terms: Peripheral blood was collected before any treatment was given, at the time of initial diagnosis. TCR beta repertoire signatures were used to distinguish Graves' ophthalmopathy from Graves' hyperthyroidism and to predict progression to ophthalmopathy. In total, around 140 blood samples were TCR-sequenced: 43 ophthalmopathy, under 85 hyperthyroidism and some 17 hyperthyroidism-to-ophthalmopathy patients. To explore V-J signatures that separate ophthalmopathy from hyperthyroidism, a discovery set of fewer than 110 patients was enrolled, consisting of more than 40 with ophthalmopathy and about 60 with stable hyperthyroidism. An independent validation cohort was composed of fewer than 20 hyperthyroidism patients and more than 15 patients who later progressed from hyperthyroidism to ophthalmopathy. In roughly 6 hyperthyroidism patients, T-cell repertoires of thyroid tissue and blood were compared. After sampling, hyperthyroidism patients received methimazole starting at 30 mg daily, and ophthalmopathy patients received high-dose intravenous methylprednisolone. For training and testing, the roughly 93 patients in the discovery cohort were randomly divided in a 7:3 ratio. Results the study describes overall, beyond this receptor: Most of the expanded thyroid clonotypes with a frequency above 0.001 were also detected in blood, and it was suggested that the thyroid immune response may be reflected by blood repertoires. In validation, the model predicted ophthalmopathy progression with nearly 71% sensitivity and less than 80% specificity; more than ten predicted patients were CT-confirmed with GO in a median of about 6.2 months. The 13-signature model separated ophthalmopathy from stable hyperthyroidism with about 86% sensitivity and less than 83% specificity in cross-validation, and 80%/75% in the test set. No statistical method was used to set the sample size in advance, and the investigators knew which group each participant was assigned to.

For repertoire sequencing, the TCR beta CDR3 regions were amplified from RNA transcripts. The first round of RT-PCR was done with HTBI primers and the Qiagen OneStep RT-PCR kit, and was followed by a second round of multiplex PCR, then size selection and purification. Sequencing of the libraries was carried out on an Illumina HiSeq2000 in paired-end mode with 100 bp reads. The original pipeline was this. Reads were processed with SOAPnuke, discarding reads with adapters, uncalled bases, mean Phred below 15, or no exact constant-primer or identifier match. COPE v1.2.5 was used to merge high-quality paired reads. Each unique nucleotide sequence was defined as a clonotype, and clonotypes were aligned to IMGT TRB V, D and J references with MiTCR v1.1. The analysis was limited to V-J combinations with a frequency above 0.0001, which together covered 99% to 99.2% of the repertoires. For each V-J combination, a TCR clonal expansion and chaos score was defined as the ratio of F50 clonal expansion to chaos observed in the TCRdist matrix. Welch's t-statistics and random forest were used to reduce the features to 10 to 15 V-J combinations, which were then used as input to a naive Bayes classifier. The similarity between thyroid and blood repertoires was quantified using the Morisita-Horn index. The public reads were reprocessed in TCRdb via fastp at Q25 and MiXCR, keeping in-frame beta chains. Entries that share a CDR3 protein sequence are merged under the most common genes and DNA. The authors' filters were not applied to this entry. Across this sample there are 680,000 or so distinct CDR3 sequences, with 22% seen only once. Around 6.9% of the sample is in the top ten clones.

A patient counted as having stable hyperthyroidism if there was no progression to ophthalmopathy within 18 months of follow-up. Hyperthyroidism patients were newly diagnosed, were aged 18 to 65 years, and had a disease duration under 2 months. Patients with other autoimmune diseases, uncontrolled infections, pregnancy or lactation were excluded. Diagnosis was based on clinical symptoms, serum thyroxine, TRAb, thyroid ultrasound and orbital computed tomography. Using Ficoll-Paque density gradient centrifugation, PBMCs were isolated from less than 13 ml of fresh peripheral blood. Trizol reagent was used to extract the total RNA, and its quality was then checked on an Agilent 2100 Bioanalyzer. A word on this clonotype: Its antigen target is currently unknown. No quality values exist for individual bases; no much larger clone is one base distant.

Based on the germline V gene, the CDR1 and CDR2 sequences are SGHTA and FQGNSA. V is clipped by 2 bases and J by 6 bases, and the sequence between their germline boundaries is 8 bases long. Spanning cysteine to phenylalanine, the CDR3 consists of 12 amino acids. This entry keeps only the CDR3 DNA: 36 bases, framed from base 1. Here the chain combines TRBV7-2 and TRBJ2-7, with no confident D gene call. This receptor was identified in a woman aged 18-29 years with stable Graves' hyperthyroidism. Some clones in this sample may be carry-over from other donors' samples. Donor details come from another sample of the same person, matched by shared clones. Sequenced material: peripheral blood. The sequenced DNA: TGTGCCAGCAGCTTAATGGTCTCCGAGCAGTACTTC. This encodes CASSLMVSEQYF.